These T cell receptor beta chains were read from a single sample in a study of T cells in Graves' hyperthyroidism and ophthalmopathy. Using its own MiXCR run on the multiplex PCR reads, TCRdb lists one record per CDR3 protein. The data contain roughly 380,000 distinct CDR3 sequences, 13% of them singletons. Sequencing input: blood. These receptor sequences come from a man younger than 45 with Graves' hyperthyroidism that later progressed to Graves' ophthalmopathy. The CDR3 runs from the conserved cysteine through the conserved F or W. Each record gives: clone size, D gene, V gene, J gene, CDR3 DNA, CDR3 protein. A D gene is named only where the DNA matches it firmly. Rows give clone size only sometimes, using once, few, many, or a class for an expanded clone.

many	TRBD2	TRBV7-6	TRBJ2-2	TGTGCCAGCAGCTTAACTAGCGGGGGGGCCGGTACCGGGGAGCTGTTTTTT	CASSLTSGGAGTGELFF
.	TRBD2	TRBV5-1	TRBJ2-3	TGCGCCAGCAGGATAGCGGGGGGCACAGATACGCAGTATTTT	CASRIAGGTDTQYF
few	.	TRBV18	TRBJ2-4	TGTGCCAGCTCACCGCGCAGGGAAAGTGACATTCAGTACTTC	CASSPRRESDIQYF
.	.	TRBV12-5	TRBJ2-1	TGTGCTAGTGGTTCGGACAGCATCAATGAGCAGTTCTTC	CASGSDSINEQFF
.	.	TRBV19	TRBJ2-5	TGTGCCAGTAGTTTCGGGATGCAAGAGACCCAGTACTTC	CASSFGMQETQYF
many	.	TRBV6-5	TRBJ1-1	TGTGCCAGCAGTTACTCCGGGCGAGGGCTTACTGAAGCTTTCTTT	CASSYSGRGLTEAFF
once	.	TRBV6-1	TRBJ2-1	TGTGCCTTAGGGAGCATTTCCTACAATGAGCAGTTCTTC	CALGSISYNEQFF
few	TRBD1	TRBV7-8	TRBJ1-1	TGTGCCAGCAGCTCCTCCCCCCCTGGCGACAGGGAGAACACTGAAGCTTTCTTT	CASSSSPPGDRENTEAFF
few	TRBD1	TRBV15	TRBJ1-4	TGTGCCACCAGCAGTGCAGGGGGCAGTGAAAAACTGTTTTTT	CATSSAGGSEKLFF
.	TRBD1	TRBV5-1	TRBJ1-6	TGCGCCAGCAGCTTAAGTCCCGGGACAGGGCGCAATTCACCCCTCCACTTT	CASSLSPGTGRNSPLHF
.	.	TRBV7-9	TRBJ2-5	TGTGCCAGCAGCCCAGCACACCAAGAGACCCAGTACTTC	CASSPAHQETQYF
.	.	TRBV7-9	TRBJ2-2	TGTGCCGGCAGCTTAATTTCGGGGACCGGGGAGCTGTTTTTT	CAGSLISGTGELFF
few	.	TRBV30	TRBJ1-3	TGTGCCTGGAGTAACACAGGAAACACCATATATTTT	CAWSNTGNTIYF
few	.	TRBV4-2	TRBJ2-7	TGTGCCAGCAGCCAAGGTAGCGCCCCCTACGAGCAGTACTTC	CASSQGSAPYEQYF
many	.	TRBV19	TRBJ2-3	TGTGCCAGTAGTATTATGCGGGGCACAGATACGCAGTATTTT	CASSIMRGTDTQYF
few	TRBD1	TRBV19	TRBJ2-2	TGTGCCAGTAGTATAGGACAGGGAAGGACCGGGGAGCTGTTTTTT	CASSIGQGRTGELFF
many	.	TRBV24-1	TRBJ2-5	TGTGCCACCAGTGATTTCCCGCCCCTTACGGGGGCGAAGGAGACCCAGTACTTC	CATSDFPPLTGAKETQYF
many	TRBD1	TRBV6-6	TRBJ1-5	TGTGCCAGCAGTTACTCGACAGGGAATCAGCCCCAGCATTTT	CASSYSTGNQPQHF
.	.	TRBV5-6	TRBJ2-2	TGTGCCAGCAGCCAGCAAGGTTGGGGGACCGGGGAGCTGTTTTTT	CASSQQGWGTGELFF
many	.	TRBV11-2	TRBJ2-3	TGTGCCAGCAGCGTCCTGGGGAATACGCAGTATTTT	CASSVLGNTQYF
many	.	TRBV4-1	TRBJ1-1	TGCGCCAGCAGCCAGCACGAGAAGGGGAACACTGAAGCTTTCTTT	CASSQHEKGNTEAFF
.	.	TRBV24-1	TRBJ2-7	TGTGCCACCAGTGAAGGAAGGTCCGAGCAGTACTTC	CATSEGRSEQYF
many	.	TRBV11-3	TRBJ2-7	TGTGCCAGCAGTTCTCTCCGACAGGCCTACGAGCAGTACTTC	CASSSLRQAYEQYF
few	.	TRBV6-1	TRBJ1-2	TGTGCCAGCAGGGGCGGAGGAGGCTACACCTTC	CASRGGGGYTF
.	TRBD2	TRBV10-2	TRBJ2-1	TGCGCCAGCAGTGCCCTGGGGGGGAATGAGCAGTTCTTC	CASSALGGNEQFF
.	.	TRBV7-9	TRBJ2-1	TGTGCCAGCAGCCCAACAGGGTCAGGGTCCTACAATGAGCAGTTCTTC	CASSPTGSGSYNEQFF